This T cell receptor beta chain derives from a study of vaccination effects on CD4 cells after COVID-19. The method was immunoSEQ multiplex PCR; TCRdb's version includes in-frame clones alone and lacks a portion of them. The top ten clones hold about 5.4% of a sample with some 56,000 clones, around three quarters of them seen once. Comments on this clone: Its specificity is not known.

Under the ViraFEST assay, PBMC were stimulated with viral peptide pools so that antigen-specific CD4+ T cells expanded. Sequencing was performed afterwards. Scientists isolated CD4+ T cells after an approximately 10-day culture period ended. Their SARS-CoV-2 infection, verified by PCR, occurred between March and December 2020. Germline lookup yields CDR1 LNHDA and CDR2 SQIVND (reference sequence). Trimming took 4 bases from V and 5 from J, leaving 15 bases between them. This CDR3 is built from 14 residues. The chain couples TRBV19 to TRBJ2-7; D is uncertain. This TCR came from a human donor who had a prior SARS-CoV-2 infection. The sequences come from CD4+ T cells from PBMCs cultured with HIV peptides, collected before COVID-19 vaccination. The subset was: HIV-1 Nef peptide pool negative control/reference culture. DNA of the CDR3: TGTGCCAGTAGTAATCCCCTGGCTTCTAACGAGCAGTACTTC. This translates into CASSNPLASNEQYF.